What follows are 15 T cell receptor beta chains derived from one specimen sequenced in a study of T cells after yellow fever vaccination. MiXCR, applied by TCRdb to the 5' RACE reads, yields one record per CDR3 protein. The sample yields 550,000 to 750,000 distinct CDR3 sequences, about 13% seen once. This material consisted of PBMCs, taken on the day of the yellow fever booster vaccination. These receptors came from a man aged 30 to 39 who received the YFV17D yellow fever vaccine.

The chain links TRBV20-1 to TRBJ2-3; no firm D call. Germline CDR1 reads DFQATT; CDR2 reads SNEGSKA (reference sequence). Trimming shortened V by 3 bases and J by 6 bases, and 13 bases separated the two germline ends. This CDR3 has 13 residues. Written as DNA, the CDR3 is TGCAGTGCTAGCCCCCAAGATCGGGATACGCAGTATTTT. Translated: CSASPQDRDTQYF.

V and J are TRBV20-1 and TRBJ1-3; 8 bases match TRBD1. In germline, CDR1 is DFQATT, CDR2 SNEGSKA (reference sequence). The junction had 5 bases not matched to a gene; V was cut back by 5 bases and J by 8 bases. CDR3 size: 12 residues. CDR3 in DNA: TGCAGTGCTGGACAGGGAGGGGACACCATATATTTT. It translates to CSAGQGGDTIYF.

The chain has TRBV20-1 and TRBJ2-1; tentative D call: TRBD1 (5 bases). Germline CDR1 is DFQATT and CDR2 is SNEGSKA (reference sequence). The germline V and J ends were trimmed by 3 bases and 0 bases, with 12 bases remaining between them. This CDR3 is 15 amino acids long. The CDR3 spells CSASPGSSSYNEQFF. The CDR3 nucleotides are TGCAGTGCTAGTCCAGGGTCGAGCTCCTACAATGAGCAGTTCTTC.

The rearrangement joins TRBV15 to TRBJ1-4; tentatively, D is TRBD1 (5 bases). The CDR3 runs to 14 residues. With 5 bases removed from V and 8 bases from J, the gap between germline ends came to 15 bases. Germline V CDR1 and CDR2: LNHNV, YYDKDF (reference sequence). For the CDR3, the DNA is TGTGCCACCAGCGGGGACCGCTCCTTGGAAAAACTGTTTTTT. Amino acid sequence: CATSGDRSLEKLFF.

The chain combines TRBV5-4 with TRBJ2-5; perhaps TRBD1 as D (5 bases). Trimming took 0 bases from V and 2 from J, leaving 8 bases between them. The length of the CDR3 is 14 residues. CDR1 is SGHNT, CDR2 YYREEE, per germline (reference sequence). CDR3 region: CASSLDRIQETQYF. The CDR3 DNA sequence: TGTGCCAGCAGCTTGGACAGGATACAAGAGACCCAGTACTTC.

CDR3 sequence reads: CAWSVTGIRSYEQYF. For the CDR3, the DNA is TGTGCCTGGAGTGTAACCGGGATTAGGTCCTACGAGCAGTACTTC. The V call is TRBV30, the J call TRBJ2-7, with D tentatively TRBD2 (5 bases). Trimming left V 0 bases short and J 1 base short, with 13 bases between. This CDR3 is 15 amino acids long. Looked up from germline, CDR1 is GTSNPN and CDR2 is SVGIG (reference sequence).

The chain uses TRBV24-1 and TRBJ2-1, with TRBD2 identical over 12 bases. This CDR3 is 14 amino acids long. Per the germline V gene, CDR1 is KGHDR and CDR2 is SFDVKD. V shed 0 bases and J 13 bases; nucleotides not matched to a gene: 3. The CDR3, as DNA: TGTGCCACCAGTGATTTGGCTAGCGGGAGGGCCCAGTTCTTC. This translates into CATSDLASGRAQFF.

The chain has TRBV4-2 and TRBJ2-2, with a tentative D call TRBD1 (6 bases). CDR1 is LGHNA, CDR2 YNFKEQ, per germline. The germline V and J ends were trimmed by 8 bases and 4 bases, with 20 bases remaining between them. CDR3 length: 16 residues. CDR3 sequence (DNA): TGTGCCAGCCGTGAGCAGGGGACAACCTTCACCGGGGAGCTGTTTTTT. Amino acids: CASREQGTTFTGELFF.

This clonotype has only a few counts. The gene calls are TRBV5-4 and TRBJ2-3; TRBD1 or TRBD2 may be the D gene (5 bases each). Trimming removed 2 bases at V and 4 bases at J, with 11 bases between. Per germline, CDR1 SGHNT and CDR2 YYREEE (reference sequence). CDR3 size: 14 residues. For the CDR3, the DNA is TGTGCCAGCAGCTTCTCAGGGAGTGCAGATACGCAGTATTTT. Amino acids: CASSFSGSADTQYF.

V gene TRBV6-2 or TRBV6-3 combines with J gene TRBJ2-7; 7 bases match TRBD2. CDR3 length: 15 residues. J gave up 0 bases and V 5 bases, and 7 bases lay outside the gene matches. The germline V gene has CDR1 MNHEY and CDR2 SVGEGT. CDR3 residues: CASSPPRGSSYEQYF. CDR3 in DNA: TGTGCCAGCAGTCCCCCACGCGGGAGCTCCTACGAGCAGTACTTC.

The chain links TRBV15 to TRBJ2-7; 14 bases agree with TRBD2. V dropped 1 base and J dropped 0; count of bases not matched to a gene: 14. The CDR3 is 21 residues long. The germline CDR1 and CDR2 sequences are LNHNV and YYDKDF (reference sequence). CDR3 amino acids: CATSRVRTGTSGSISSYEQYF. The CDR3 nucleotides read TGTGCCACCAGCAGAGTAAGGACCGGGACTAGCGGGAGCATAAGCTCCTACGAGCAGTACTTC.

As regards this clonotype: A read error may account for a junction end that differs from germline. The genes are TRBV7-2 and TRBJ2-4; D perhaps matches TRBD2 (5 bases). This CDR3 is 15 amino acids long. Germline CDR1 reads SGHTA; CDR2 reads FQGNSA. CDR3: CASSFSVAGSPEGNF. The CDR3 nucleotides read TGTGCCAGCAGCTTTTCGGTGGCGGGCAGCCCCGAAGGGAACTTC.

The gene calls are TRBV7-8 and TRBJ2-7, with 12 bases that match TRBD2. This CDR3 has 20 amino acids. The V gene end was trimmed by 5 bases and the J gene end by 2 bases; junction bases not matched to a gene: 19. Germline CDR1 SGHVS, CDR2 FQNEAQ. CDR3 amino acids: CASSQPTGLAGSPSPYEQYF. In DNA form, the CDR3 reads TGTGCCAGCAGCCAACCGACGGGACTAGCGGGCTCCCCGAGCCCCTACGAGCAGTACTTC.

This chain uses TRBV20-1 with TRBJ2-4; either TRBD1 or TRBD2 may fit D (6 bases each). This CDR3 contains 13 residues. CDR1 is DFQATT and CDR2 is SNEGSKA in the germline V gene (reference sequence). The ends were cut back, 6 bases at V and 8 bases at J, with 17 bases in the middle. CDR3 in DNA: TGCAGTGCCAGTACAGGGACTTTGGACATTCAGTACTTC. It yields the protein CSASTGTLDIQYF.

This clonotype occurred a few times. This chain links TRBV7-3 with TRBJ2-7; tentative D call: TRBD2 (5 bases). The ends were cut back, 2 bases at V and 5 bases at J, with 13 bases in the middle. Germline CDR1 SGHTA, CDR2 FQGTGA. The CDR3 totals 14 residues. CDR3: CASSLDGKNDEQYF. The CDR3 nucleotides are TGTGCCAGCAGCTTAGACGGGAAAAATGACGAGCAGTACTTC.